This T cell receptor (beta chain) was found in a study of vaccination effects on CD4 cells after COVID-19. ViraFEST expansion of antigen-specific CD4+ T cells with viral peptide pools preceded sequencing. CD4+ T cells were isolated after about eleven days of culture. Every participant took two doses of the BNT162b2 or mRNA-1273 vaccine. Among the vaccine recipients, none had a prior SARS-CoV-2 infection, and nucleocapsid antibodies were negative. Profiling relied on immunoSEQ multiplex PCR, and the TCRdb table lists in-frame clones only, not all of them. The sample has tens of thousands of clones; roughly three quarters are singletons. V was pared by 3 bases and J by 0 bases, with 14 bases between. Germline values: CDR1 MGHRA, CDR2 YSYEKL. This CDR3 comprises 16 residues. This clone has more than one count but fewer than ten. Its matching antigen is unknown.

The chain carries TRBV4-1 and TRBJ1-1; perhaps TRBD1 as D (5 bases). The sequence was collected from a human donor who received a COVID-19 vaccine. Sequenced material: CD4+ T cells from PBMCs cultured with HCoV-OC43 spike peptides, taken after COVID-19 vaccination. Noted subset: HCoV-OC43 spike overlapping peptide pool stimulation. The CDR3 nucleotides are TGCGCCAGCAGCCAGGTTTTCGGACAAGTGAACACTGAAGCTTTCTTT. Its translation: CASSQVFGQVNTEAFF.